These T cell receptor beta chains were read from a single sample in a study of blood T cells in healthy people across ages. TCRdb analysed the 5' RACE reads with MiXCR anew, one entry per CDR3 protein. The sample lists about 620,000 distinct CDR3 sequences, approximately 21% occurring once. Sample: blood. The receptors originated from a man between 65 and 85 years old in good health. Each CDR3 is given with its conserved first and last residue. The D gene is left open where the match is weak. A clone size is listed for some rows: how often the clone was seen (once, few, many), or a class if it is expanded.

TRBV20-1	.	TRBJ2-5	TRBD1	CSAGDRSLETQYF	TGCAGTGCGGGGGACAGGTCTTTGGAGACCCAGTACTTC
TRBV2	.	TRBJ1-4	TRBD1	CASSYGTGSYEKLFF	TGTGCCAGCAGTTACGGGACAGGGTCGTATGAAAAACTGTTTTTT
TRBV6-5	.	TRBJ2-3	TRBD2	CASRDGTISTDTQYF	TGTGCCAGCAGGGACGGGACTATCAGCACAGATACGCAGTATTTT
TRBV19	few	TRBJ2-2	TRBD2	CASRASGTNTGELFF	TGTGCCAGTAGGGCTAGCGGAACGAACACCGGGGAGCTGTTTTTT
TRBV29-1	.	TRBJ2-1	.	CSVDVVGRVSNEQFF	TGCAGCGTTGATGTTGTCGGGAGAGTAAGCAATGAGCAGTTCTTC
TRBV28	.	TRBJ2-7	.	CASSLYGIEDEQYF	TGTGCCAGCAGTTTATACGGGATTGAGGACGAGCAGTACTTC
TRBV7-2	.	TRBJ1-4	TRBD1	CASSFLQGANEKLFF	TGTGCCAGCAGCTTCCTACAGGGGGCTAATGAAAAACTGTTTTTT
TRBV5-1	many	TRBJ2-1	TRBD1	CASSPGTGGDEQFF	TGCGCCAGCAGCCCCGGGACAGGGGGCGATGAGCAGTTCTTC
TRBV3-1	.	TRBJ2-1	.	CASSHSLANEQFF	TGTGCCAGCAGCCACAGCCTAGCCAATGAGCAGTTCTTC
TRBV3-1	few	TRBJ2-3	TRBD2	CASSQELAGVSYTQYF	TGTGCCAGCAGCCAAGAACTAGCGGGAGTCAGTTATACGCAGTATTTT
TRBV18	.	TRBJ1-1	.	CASSPTPVGAEAIF	TGTGCCAGCTCACCAACCCCGGTGGGGGCTGAAGCTATCTTT
TRBV5-1	few	TRBJ2-5	.	CASSSDRVGETQYF	TGCGCCAGCAGCTCGGACCGGGTAGGGGAGACCCAGTACTTC
TRBV28	few	TRBJ1-2	.	CASSYGREIYGYTF	TGTGCCAGCAGTTACGGCAGGGAGATCTATGGCTACACCTTC
TRBV27	.	TRBJ2-7	TRBD1	CASRDTGAAGGEQYF	TGTGCCAGCAGAGATACAGGGGCCGCCGGTGGGGAGCAGTACTTC
TRBV20-1	.	TRBJ2-7	TRBD2	CSALGTSGSTYEQYF	TGCAGTGCTTTAGGGACTAGCGGGAGCACCTACGAGCAGTACTTC
TRBV5-1	few	TRBJ1-4	.	CASCKGGLGNEKLFF	TGCGCCAGCTGCAAAGGGGGTCTGGGTAATGAAAAACTGTTTTTT
TRBV6-2/TRBV6-3	.	TRBJ2-1	.	CASSGSVGRRDGYNEQFF	TGTGCCAGCAGCGGATCCGTAGGTCGTCGGGATGGCTACAATGAGCAGTTCTTC
TRBV6-4	.	TRBJ2-2	TRBD1	CASNKDRRNTGELFF	TGTGCCAGCAACAAGGACAGGCGGAACACCGGGGAGCTGTTTTTT
TRBV20-1	.	TRBJ1-4	.	CSARDPQGPGEKLFF	TGCAGTGCTAGAGATCCACAGGGCCCGGGGGAAAAACTGTTTTTT
TRBV2	many	TRBJ2-7	.	CASRDKSSYEQYF	TGTGCCAGCAGGGACAAGAGCTCCTACGAGCAGTACTTC
TRBV10-3	.	TRBJ2-5	.	CAITRQDGETQYF	TGTGCCATCACCCGACAGGACGGGGAGACCCAGTACTTC
TRBV7-2	many	TRBJ2-5	TRBD2	CASSLSTSGRKTQYF	TGTGCCAGCAGCCTCAGTACTAGCGGGCGGAAGACCCAGTACTTC
TRBV10-3	.	TRBJ2-3	TRBD2	CAISDSSGLNTQYF	TGTGCCATCAGTGATTCTAGCGGACTAAATACGCAGTATTTT
TRBV5-6	.	TRBJ2-3	TRBD2	CASSSGLAGGSREADTQYF	TGTGCCAGCAGCTCCGGACTAGCGGGAGGGTCCCGTGAGGCAGATACGCAGTATTTT
TRBV12-3/TRBV12-4	few	TRBJ2-5	.	CASSLSVAAQETQYF	TGTGCCAGCAGTTTAAGCGTCGCGGCGCAAGAGACCCAGTACTTC
TRBV5-1	few	TRBJ1-1	.	CASKWGGNTEAFF	TGCGCCAGCAAGTGGGGGGGGAACACTGAAGCTTTCTTT
TRBV6-2/TRBV6-3	few	TRBJ2-1	TRBD2	CASKSPRDYKYNERFF	TGTGCCAGCAAATCCCCCCGGGACTACAAGTACAATGAGCGGTTCTTC
TRBV3-1	.	TRBJ1-6	.	CASSPRDKAPLHF	TGTGCCAGCAGCCCCCGGGACAAGGCACCCCTCCACTTT
TRBV5-1	.	TRBJ2-3	.	CASSLAGHTDTQYF	TGCGCCAGCAGCTTGGCCGGGCACACAGATACGCAGTATTTT
TRBV7-9	few	TRBJ1-2	TRBD1	CASSGRDRGDYGYTF	TGTGCCAGCAGCGGCCGGGACAGGGGTGACTATGGCTACACCTTC
TRBV2	many	TRBJ2-3	.	CASSPDRTDTQYF	TGTGCCAGCAGTCCCGACAGGACAGATACGCAGTATTTT
TRBV27	.	TRBJ2-7	TRBD2	CASSFRAPVGLAYAYEQYF	TGTGCCAGCAGTTTTCGCGCACCGGTGGGACTAGCGTATGCCTACGAGCAGTACTTC
TRBV2	.	TRBJ2-5	.	CASAVGETQYF	TGTGCCAGCGCGGTCGGAGAGACCCAGTACTTC
TRBV9	.	TRBJ2-1	TRBD2	CASEPGLAGVNEQFF	TGTGCCAGCGAGCCGGGACTAGCGGGAGTCAATGAGCAGTTCTTC
TRBV7-9	many	TRBJ1-1	.	CASLGRDTEAFF	TGTGCCAGCTTGGGGCGAGACACTGAAGCTTTCTTT
TRBV10-3	once	TRBJ2-1	TRBD2	CAISEPKRTGDRLAGNNEQFF	TGTGCCATCAGTGAGCCTAAGCGGACAGGGGATCGACTAGCGGGAAACAATGAGCAGTTCTTC